The TCR beta chain under discussion was sequenced for a study of shared clonotypes between healthy human individuals. Overall study findings and caveats: Shared clonotypes: approximately 5.3% naive CD4, roughly 4% naive CD8, around 2.4% memory CD4, about 0.4% memory CD8.

Concerning this clone: As yet, its antigen is unknown.

Only CD45RO-negative cells positively selected for CCR7 counted as naive CD8 cells, so terminally differentiated effector memory CD45RA+ cells were excluded. The germline V gene encodes CDR1 DFQATT and CDR2 SNEGSKA (reference sequence). V dropped 0 bases and J dropped 9 bases, with 5 bases sitting between them. This CDR3 contains 10 residues. Sequenced by immunoSEQ multiplex PCR; TCRdb stores in-frame clones only, minus some. This table holds millions of clones, about 95% found once. The TCR originated in a man aged 18-30 years in good health. The sequenced sample was naive CD8+ T cells sorted from blood. The chain couples TRBV20-1 to TRBJ1-2; no clear D. CDR3 residues: CSARDFRYTF. The DNA of the CDR3 is TGCAGTGCTAGAGATTTCCGCTACACCTTC.